The 22 T cell receptor beta chains listed next were all sequenced from one sample in a study of preoperative IRX-2 immunotherapy in early breast cancer. Some clones are missing from TCRdb's copy, which holds only in-frame ones; the method was immunoSEQ multiplex PCR. The profile shows 24,000 or so clones, 85% to 95% of them singletons. The treatment is: preoperative locoregional IRX-2 cytokine immunotherapy. The material was tumor tissue, obtained after IRX-2 immunotherapy. Receptors originate from a human donor with breast cancer.

This chain joins TRBV19 and TRBJ2-7, with D possibly TRBD1 on 6 matching bases. Trimming took 5 bases from V and 5 from J, leaving 16 bases between them. Germline CDR1 LNHDA, CDR2 SQIVND (reference sequence). The CDR3 runs 14 residues. CDR3 protein: CASSPFQGPHEQYF. The CDR3 nucleotides read TGTGCCAGTAGTCCCTTCCAGGGGCCCCACGAGCAGTACTTC.

The J gene is TRBJ1-1, the V gene TRBV5-1, with unresolved D. The V gene lost 0 bases and the J gene lost 0 bases, with 3 bases spanning the gap. CDR3 size: 13 residues. Germline values: CDR1 SGHRS, CDR2 YFSETQ. The CDR3: CASSLGVNTEAFF. In DNA form, the CDR3 reads TGCGCCAGCAGCTTGGGGGTGAACACTGAAGCTTTCTTT.

The chain carries TRBV4-1 and TRBJ2-5; D is perhaps TRBD2 (6 bases). The germline V and J ends were trimmed by 2 bases and 7 bases, with 26 bases remaining between them. The CDR3 spans 18 residues. Germline CDR1 reads MGHRA; CDR2 reads YSYEKL. The CDR3 DNA sequence: TGCGCCAGCAGCCAAACGCTTTTTTTGGTGGGGGGAAACGGGACCCAGTACTTC. It specifies CASSQTLFLVGGNGTQYF.

V usage is TRBV28 and J usage is TRBJ2-3; D not certain. Trimming cost V 3 bases and J 4 bases, with 5 bases left between them. In germline, CDR1 is MDHEN, CDR2 SYDVKM. This CDR3 is 12 amino acids long. The CDR3 DNA follows: TGTGCCAGCAGTTTTCGCGCAGATACGCAGTATTTT. The encoded protein is CASSFRADTQYF.

V and J are TRBV10-3 and TRBJ2-3, with no clear D. With 10 bases removed from V and 0 bases from J, the gap between germline ends came to 17 bases. Germline values: CDR1 ENHRY, CDR2 SYGVKD. The CDR3 totals 15 residues. CDR3: CATSYPRRSTDTQYF. The CDR3 nucleotides read TGTGCCACGTCCTATCCTAGGAGAAGCACAGATACGCAGTATTTT.

Worth noting for this clone: The junction shows a germline mismatch at one end, possibly a read error. The same CDR3 arises from other DNA sequences in this sample as well. The chain links TRBV6-5 to TRBJ2-2; possible D gene TRBD2, 5 bases. The CDR3 loop spans 12 amino acids. Germline CDR1 is MNHEY and CDR2 is SVGAGI. The CDR3 coding sequence is TGCGCCAGCAGTTACGGGGACGGGGAGCTGTTTTTT. As protein: CASSYGDGELFF.

The V call is TRBV19, the J call TRBJ2-1; D gene ambiguous. Germline V gives CDR1 LNHDA, CDR2 SQIVND (reference sequence). The CDR3 extends over 18 amino acids. Trimming removed 5 bases from V and 3 bases from J, with 23 bases in between. The CDR3 nucleotides are TGTGCCAGTAGTGTTCTGATCCTCGACGGCACGCTCTACAATGAGCAGTTCTTC. Its protein is CASSVLILDGTLYNEQFF.

The V gene is TRBV19, the J gene TRBJ1-5; 9 nucleotides match TRBD1. The CDR3 totals 15 residues. The germline V gene encodes CDR1 LNHDA and CDR2 SQIVND (reference sequence). V shed 6 bases and J 1 base; nucleotides not matched to a gene: 4. For the CDR3, the DNA is TGTGCCAGTAGAGGACAGGGGAGAAGCAATCAGCCCCAGCATTTT. This gives the protein CASRGQGRSNQPQHF. Based on the CDR3 plus reference TRBV19 and TRBJ1-5, the full variable domain is DGGITQSPKYLFRKEGQNVTLSCEQNLNHDAMYWYRQDPGQGLRLIYYSQIVNDFQKGDIAEGYSVSREKKESFPLTVTSAQKNPTAFYLCASRGQGRSNQPQHFGDGTRLSIL.

The chain carries TRBV5-1 and TRBJ2-5, with 8 bases that match TRBD1. The germline V gene has CDR1 SGHRS and CDR2 YFSETQ. V gave up 6 bases and J gave up 4 bases; unmatched junction bases: 14. The CDR3 has 16 residues. The CDR3 region has the DNA TGCGCCAGCAAAACGAGGACAGGGCAGGGAGGAGAGACCCAGTACTTC. This gives the protein CASKTRTGQGGETQYF.

This chain connects TRBV9 to TRBJ2-4, with D possibly TRBD1 on 6 matching bases. Germline values: CDR1 SGDLS, CDR2 YYNGEE. This CDR3 contains 16 residues. The V end was cut by 0 bases, the J end by 8 bases, with 18 bases between. The DNA for the CDR3 is TGTGCCAGCAGCGTAGGACCCGGGCAGGGGAAGGACATTCAGTACTTC. Protein product: CASSVGPGQGKDIQYF.

This chain links TRBV28 with TRBJ1-5; the D is unclear. Trimming took off 6 bases at V and 0 bases at J, with 18 bases between the two ends. This CDR3 contains 17 residues. Looked up from germline, CDR1 is MDHEN and CDR2 is SYDVKM. CDR3 nucleotides: TGTGCCAGCAGCATTAGGGCAGGAACTTCTAGCAATCAGCCCCAGCATTTT. This translates into CASSIRAGTSSNQPQHF.

This clone has just a few counts. The chain links TRBV7-3 to TRBJ2-1; no clear D gene. The CDR3 totals 14 residues. The germline V and J ends were trimmed by 8 bases and 2 bases, with 13 bases remaining between them. The V gene's germline CDR1 is SGHTA and CDR2 FQGTGA. The CDR3 region is CASRPQAAYNEQFF. The CDR3 DNA reads TGTGCCAGCCGTCCGCAGGCAGCCTACAATGAGCAGTTCTTC.

The chain carries TRBV18 and TRBJ2-2; weak D call: TRBD1 (6 bases). This CDR3 has 15 amino acids. V was pared by 10 bases and J by 1 base, with 16 bases between. The V gene's germline CDR1 is KGHSH and CDR2 LQKENI. CDR3 region: CATVGALGNTGELFF. The CDR3 DNA reads as TGTGCCACCGTGGGGGCCCTCGGGAACACCGGGGAGCTGTTTTTT. Combining the CDR3 with reference TRBV18 and TRBJ2-2 gives the whole variable domain NAGVMQNPRHLVRRRGQEARLRCSPMKGHSHVYWYRQLPEEGLKFMVYLQKENIIDESGMPKERFSAEFPKEGPSILRIQQVVRGDSAAYFCATVGALGNTGELFFGEGSRLTVL.

The DNA of the CDR3 is TGCGCCAGCAGCCAAGATCGGGGGGCGAGGGAGACCCAGTACTTC. The encoded protein is CASSQDRGARETQYF. This chain links TRBV4-1 with TRBJ2-5; D is perhaps TRBD2 (7 bases). The germline CDR1 and CDR2 sequences are MGHRA and YSYEKL. V lost 0 bases, J lost 5 bases, and 13 bases lay in between. This CDR3 comprises 15 residues.

The J gene is TRBJ2-1, the V gene TRBV28, with D uncertain. Germline-derived CDR1 and CDR2 are MDHEN and SYDVKM. This CDR3 contains 14 residues. V dropped 7 bases and J dropped 1 base, with 11 bases sitting between them. The CDR3 protein is CASTLTRSYNEQFF. In DNA, the CDR3 is TGTGCCAGCACCCTGACCCGATCCTACAATGAGCAGTTCTTC.

This chain connects TRBV4-3 to TRBJ2-7; 8 positions agree with TRBD1. The V gene end was trimmed by 3 bases and the J gene end by 1 base; junction bases not matched to a gene: 8. Germline lookup yields CDR1 LGHNA and CDR2 YSLEER. There are 16 residues in the CDR3. As DNA, the CDR3 is TGCGCCAGCAGCCATTCGACAGGGGACTCTTCCTACGAGCAGTACTTC. It encodes CASSHSTGDSSYEQYF.

The CDR3 DNA sequence: TGTGCCAGCAGTGTATTGGAGACTAGCGGGAGGAATGAGCAGTTCTTC. It specifies CASSVLETSGRNEQFF. The rearrangement joins TRBV6-1 to TRBJ2-1; TRBD2 matches 13 bases. The CDR3 contains 16 residues. The V segment lost 4 bases and the J segment 7 bases; nucleotides outside the gene matches: 7. The germline V gene has CDR1 MNHNS and CDR2 SASEGT.

The rearrangement links TRBV7-9 to TRBJ2-7; TRBD1 matches 9 bases. From germline, CDR1 is SEHNR and CDR2 FQNEAQ (reference sequence). The junction had 7 bases not matched to a gene; V was cut back by 5 bases and J by 2 bases. The CDR3 runs to 15 residues. DNA for the CDR3: TGTGCCAGCAGCCTTACAGGGGGCCGGACCTACGAGCAGTACTTC. This translates into CASSLTGGRTYEQYF.

The CDR3 protein is CSAEGELSSGANVLTF. For the CDR3, the DNA is TGCAGCGCCGAAGGGGAGTTGAGCTCTGGGGCCAACGTCCTGACTTTC. This chain links TRBV29-1 with TRBJ2-6, with D possibly being TRBD1 or TRBD2 (5 bases each). Germline assignment: CDR1 SQVTM and CDR2 ANQGSEA. Trimming shortened V by 7 bases and J by 0 bases, and 16 bases separated the two germline ends. CDR3 size: 16 residues.

The V call is TRBV5-1, the J call TRBJ2-7; 7 bases are shared with TRBD1. The trim removed 4 bases at V and 3 bases at J, leaving 13 bases unmatched. The CDR3 has 16 residues. Germline V gene sequence: CDR1 SGHRS, CDR2 YFSETQ. CDR3 in DNA: TGCGCCAGCAGCAAGGATAATACAGGGGTGGGCTACGAGCAGTACTTC. Amino acids: CASSKDNTGVGYEQYF.

The genes are TRBV4-1 and TRBJ2-3; 9 nucleotides align to TRBD2. The ends lost 3 bases at V and 6 bases at J; junction bases unmatched: 7. CDR3 size: 15 residues. Germline loops: CDR1 MGHRA, CDR2 YSYEKL. Written as DNA, the CDR3 is TGCGCCAGCAGCCAGCGGGGGGGCCGGGGGGATACGCAGTATTTT. Its protein product is CASSQRGGRGDTQYF.

The chain is built from TRBV21-1 and TRBJ2-5; the D call of TRBD2 is as the table states it, not checked on the DNA. TRBV21-1 is a listed pseudogene. The CDR3 is 18 residues long. The DNA of the CDR3 is TGTGCCAGAGTGGGGACTAGCGGGAGTTTAGGGTACGGTGAGACCCAGTACTTC. It specifies CARVGTSGSLGYGETQYF.